This T cell receptor beta chain comes out of a study of graft-versus-host responses after intestinal transplantation. Study summary: Each of the recipients got a multivisceral, liver-intestinal, or isolated intestinal transplant. The whole recipient group had anti-thymocyte globulin induction followed by tacrolimus and steroids for around 3 years. General study points: There were GvH clones found in recipient marrow, and some of them appeared first in ileum or blood. An association linked early post-transplant HvG declines with peak circulating GvH clone levels.

With respect to this clone: Its antigen is undetermined.

The CDR3 sequence is 13 residues long. Deletions cut 3 bases from V and 7 bases from J, with 12 bases between. Germline V CDR1 and CDR2: SNHLY, FYNNEI. Produced via immunoSEQ multiplex PCR; TCRdb's table is partial and in-frame only. The repertoire has around 92,000 clones, about 83% of them found once; the top ten carry over 1.1%. The receptor's source is a human patient who received an intestinal transplant, so some T cells may come from the graft donor. The rearrangement links TRBV2 to TRBJ1-2; no clear D. Sequencing used PBMCs, obtained 255 days after intestinal transplant. The CDR3 protein is CASSDDGGIGYTF. The CDR3, as DNA: TGTGCCAGCAGTGACGATGGAGGGATTGGCTACACCTTC.